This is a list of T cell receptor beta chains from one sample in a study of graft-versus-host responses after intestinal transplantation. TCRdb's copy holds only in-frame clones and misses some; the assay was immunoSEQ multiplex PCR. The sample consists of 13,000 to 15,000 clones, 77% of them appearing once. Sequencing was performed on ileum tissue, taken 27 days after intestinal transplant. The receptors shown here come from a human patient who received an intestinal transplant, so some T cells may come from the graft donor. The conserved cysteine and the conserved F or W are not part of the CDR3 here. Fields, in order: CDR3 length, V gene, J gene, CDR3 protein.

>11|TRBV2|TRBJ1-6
ASSDPRGSPLH
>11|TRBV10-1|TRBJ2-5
ASSRDTQETQY
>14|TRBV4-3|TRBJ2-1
ASSQDRDFSYNEQF
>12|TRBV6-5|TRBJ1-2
ASSPPGGVYGYT
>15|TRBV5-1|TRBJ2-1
ASSPYAGTNSYNEQF
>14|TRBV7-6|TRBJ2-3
ASSFVGGLGSDTQY
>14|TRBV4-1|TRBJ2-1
ASSHLGTGLYNEQF
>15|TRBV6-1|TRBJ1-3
ASSGPKGGLSGNTIY
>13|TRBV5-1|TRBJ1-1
ASSPWDIQSGEAF
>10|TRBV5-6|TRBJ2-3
ASSLSGATQY
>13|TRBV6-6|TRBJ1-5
ASSSGTLSNQPQH
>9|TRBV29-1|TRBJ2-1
SVGLSNEQF
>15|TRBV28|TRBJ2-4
ASSSYRGHLAKNIQY
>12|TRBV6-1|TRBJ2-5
ASSASTGGETQY
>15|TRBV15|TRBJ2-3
ATSRDLTSGRTDTQY
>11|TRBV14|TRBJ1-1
ASSQDLGGKAF
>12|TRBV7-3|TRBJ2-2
ATRTSVNTGELF
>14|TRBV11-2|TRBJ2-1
ASNSLAGGPYNEQF
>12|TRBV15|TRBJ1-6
ATSRDTAGSPLH
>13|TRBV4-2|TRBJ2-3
ASSSTAVITDTQY
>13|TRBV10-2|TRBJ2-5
ASAPPRGKQETQY
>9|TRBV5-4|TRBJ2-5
ASSSQETQY
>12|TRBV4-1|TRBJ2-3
ASSQDDFTDTQY
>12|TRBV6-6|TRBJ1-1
ASSYRGGDTEAF
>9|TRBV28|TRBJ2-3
ASSLEDTQY
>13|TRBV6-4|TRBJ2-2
ASSVRPGDTGELF
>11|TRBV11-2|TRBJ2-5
ASSRGQGETQY
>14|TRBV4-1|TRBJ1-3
ASSQGRGGIGNTIY
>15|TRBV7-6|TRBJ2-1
ASSLGLTSGASGEQF
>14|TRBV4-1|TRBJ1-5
ASSQDNGRVGQPQH
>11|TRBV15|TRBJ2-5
ATSRGGGETQY
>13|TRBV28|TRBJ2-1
ASLSPGGLFNEQF
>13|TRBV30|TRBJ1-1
AWSVKAGGNTEAF
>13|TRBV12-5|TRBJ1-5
ASDGGVGGNQPQH
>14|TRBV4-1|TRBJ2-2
ASSPPGQGTAGELF
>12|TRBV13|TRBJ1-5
ASSRQGLDQPQH
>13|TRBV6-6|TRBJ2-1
ASSKGQGNFNEQF
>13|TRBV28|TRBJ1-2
ASRRTGTDSYGYT
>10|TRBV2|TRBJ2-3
ASRNQGAKQY
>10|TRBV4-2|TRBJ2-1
ASSPVGGEQF
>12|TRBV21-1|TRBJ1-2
ASSMKGLRQGYT
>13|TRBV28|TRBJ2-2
ASITGQGHTGELF
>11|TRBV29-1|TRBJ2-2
SVVAGGGGELF
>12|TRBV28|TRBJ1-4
ASSLPATNEKLF
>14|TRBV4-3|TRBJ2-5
ASSQVFDRDQETQY
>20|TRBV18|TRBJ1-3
ASSPLALMGQGGQGSGNTIY
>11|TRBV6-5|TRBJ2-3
ASSYGQGNTQY
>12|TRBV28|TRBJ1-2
ASSRGGSNYGYT
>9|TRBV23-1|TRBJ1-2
ASSQFDGYT
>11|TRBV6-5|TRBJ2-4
ASAGDRGYIQY